This entry is about one T cell receptor (beta chain). Its matching antigen is unknown. Within the sample, other DNA sequences also encode this same CDR3. Germline V gene sequence: CDR1 MDHEN, CDR2 SYDVKM. The CDR3 is 15 residues long. Trimming cost V 6 bases and J 0 bases; bases outside gene matches: 5. The data were taken from a study of shared clonotypes between healthy human individuals. Findings and caveats of the study: A generally larger estimated richness was seen in naive subsets than in memory subsets. Compared with clonotypes that all four donors shared, non-shared clonotypes had lower generation probabilities.

Original processing methods: Junction-only immunoSEQ sequences carried no quality scores, so filtering differed. Libraries were prepared by immunoSEQ multiplex PCR; TCRdb keeps only in-frame clonotypes and omits some of them. The V and J calls and clone size come from that table; D and trimming were worked out from the DNA. Among about 980,000 clones listed, around three quarters were seen once. This receptor was taken from a man aged 18 to 30 in good health. Sequencing was carried out using memory CD4+ T cells sorted from blood. As to subset: CD45RA-negative fraction. This rearrangement joins TRBV28 to TRBJ2-3, with 8 positions matching TRBD1. The CDR3 DNA reads TGTGCCAGCAGCACAAGACAGGGGAGCACAGATACGCAGTATTTT. Encoded protein: CASSTRQGSTDTQYF.